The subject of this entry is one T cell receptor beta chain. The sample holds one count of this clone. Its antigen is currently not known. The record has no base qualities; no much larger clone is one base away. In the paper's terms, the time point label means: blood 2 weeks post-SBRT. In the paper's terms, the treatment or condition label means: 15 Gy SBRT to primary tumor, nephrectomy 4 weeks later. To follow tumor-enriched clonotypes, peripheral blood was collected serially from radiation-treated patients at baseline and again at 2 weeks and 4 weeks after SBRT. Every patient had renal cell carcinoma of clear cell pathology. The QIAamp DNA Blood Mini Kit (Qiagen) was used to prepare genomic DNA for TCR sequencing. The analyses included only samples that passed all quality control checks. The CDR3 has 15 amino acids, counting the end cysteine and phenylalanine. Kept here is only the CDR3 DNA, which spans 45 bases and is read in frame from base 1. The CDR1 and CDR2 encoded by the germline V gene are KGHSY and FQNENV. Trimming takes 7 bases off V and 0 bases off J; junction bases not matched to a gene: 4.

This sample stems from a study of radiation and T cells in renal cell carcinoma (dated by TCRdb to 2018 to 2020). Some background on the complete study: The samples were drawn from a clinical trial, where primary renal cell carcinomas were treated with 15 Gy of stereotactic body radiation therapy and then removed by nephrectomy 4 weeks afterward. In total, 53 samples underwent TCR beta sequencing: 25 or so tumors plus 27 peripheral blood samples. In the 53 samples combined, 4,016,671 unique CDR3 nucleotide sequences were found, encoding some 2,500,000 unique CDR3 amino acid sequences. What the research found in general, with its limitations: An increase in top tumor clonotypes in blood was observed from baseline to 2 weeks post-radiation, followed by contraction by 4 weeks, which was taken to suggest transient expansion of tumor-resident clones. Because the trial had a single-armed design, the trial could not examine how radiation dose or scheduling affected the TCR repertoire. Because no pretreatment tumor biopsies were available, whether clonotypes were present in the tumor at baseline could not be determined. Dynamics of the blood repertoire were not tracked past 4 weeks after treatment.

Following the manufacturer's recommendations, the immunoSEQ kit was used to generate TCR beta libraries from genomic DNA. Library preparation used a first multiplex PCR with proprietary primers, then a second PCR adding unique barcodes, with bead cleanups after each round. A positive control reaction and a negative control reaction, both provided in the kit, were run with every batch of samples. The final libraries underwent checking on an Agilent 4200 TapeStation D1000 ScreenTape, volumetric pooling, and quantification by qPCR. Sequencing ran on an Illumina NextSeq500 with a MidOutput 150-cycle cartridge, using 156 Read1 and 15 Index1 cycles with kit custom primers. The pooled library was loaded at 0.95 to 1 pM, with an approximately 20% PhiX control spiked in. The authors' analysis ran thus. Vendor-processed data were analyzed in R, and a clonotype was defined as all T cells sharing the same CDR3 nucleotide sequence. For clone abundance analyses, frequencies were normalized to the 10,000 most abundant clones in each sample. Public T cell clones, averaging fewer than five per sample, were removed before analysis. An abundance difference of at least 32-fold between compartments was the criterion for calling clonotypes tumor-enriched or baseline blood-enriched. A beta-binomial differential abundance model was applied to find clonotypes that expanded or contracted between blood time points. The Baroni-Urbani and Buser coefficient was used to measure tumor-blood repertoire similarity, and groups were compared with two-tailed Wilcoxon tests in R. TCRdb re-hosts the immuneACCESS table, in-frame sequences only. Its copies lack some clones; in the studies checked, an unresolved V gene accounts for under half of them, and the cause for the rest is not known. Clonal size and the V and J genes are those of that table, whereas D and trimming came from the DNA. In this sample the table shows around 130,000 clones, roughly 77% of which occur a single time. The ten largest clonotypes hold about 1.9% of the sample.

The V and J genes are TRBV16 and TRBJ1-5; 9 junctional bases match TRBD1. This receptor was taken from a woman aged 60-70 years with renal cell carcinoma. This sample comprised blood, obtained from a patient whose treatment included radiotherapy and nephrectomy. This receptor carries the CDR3 CASTDRGDSNQPQHF. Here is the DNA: TGTGCCAGCACCGACAGGGGGGATAGCAATCAGCCCCAGCATTTT.